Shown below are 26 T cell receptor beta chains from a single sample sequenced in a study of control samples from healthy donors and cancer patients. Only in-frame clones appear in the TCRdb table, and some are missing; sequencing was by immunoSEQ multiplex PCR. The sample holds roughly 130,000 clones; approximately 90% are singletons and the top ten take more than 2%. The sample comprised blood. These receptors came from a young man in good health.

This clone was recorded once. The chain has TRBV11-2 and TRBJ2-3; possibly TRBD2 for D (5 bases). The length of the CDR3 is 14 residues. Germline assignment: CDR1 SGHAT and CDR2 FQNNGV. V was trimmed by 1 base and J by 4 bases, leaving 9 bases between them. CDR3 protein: CASSLVLGADTQYF. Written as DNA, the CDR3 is TGTGCCAGCAGCTTAGTTCTCGGGGCAGATACGCAGTATTTT.

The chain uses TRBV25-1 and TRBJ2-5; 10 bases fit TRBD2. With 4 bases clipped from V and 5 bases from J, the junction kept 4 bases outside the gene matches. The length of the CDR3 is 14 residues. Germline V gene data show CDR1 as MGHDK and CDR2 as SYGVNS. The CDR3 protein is CASSVLAGDETQYF. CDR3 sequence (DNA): TGTGCCAGCAGTGTGCTAGCGGGGGACGAGACCCAGTACTTC.

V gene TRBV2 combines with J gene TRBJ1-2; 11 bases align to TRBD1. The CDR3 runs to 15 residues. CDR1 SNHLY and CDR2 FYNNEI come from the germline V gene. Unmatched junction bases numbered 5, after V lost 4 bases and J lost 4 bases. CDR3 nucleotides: TGTGCCAGCAGTGGGGGACAGGGGGGAGCCTATGGCTACACCTTC. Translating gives CASSGGQGGAYGYTF.

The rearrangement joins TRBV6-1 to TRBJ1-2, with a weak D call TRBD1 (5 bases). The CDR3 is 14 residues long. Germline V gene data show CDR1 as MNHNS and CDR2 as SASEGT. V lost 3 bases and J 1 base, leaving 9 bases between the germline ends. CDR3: CASSEGPDNYGYTF. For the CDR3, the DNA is TGTGCCAGCAGTGAGGGACCAGATAACTATGGCTACACCTTC.

The CDR3 here is CASSPGVQNTEAFF. The CDR3 nucleotides read TGTGCCAGCTCACCAGGGGTTCAGAACACTGAAGCTTTCTTT. The rearrangement links TRBV18 to TRBJ1-1; D unresolved. CDR1 and CDR2 from the germline V gene are KGHSH and LQKENI. The ends were cut back, 2 bases at V and 1 base at J, with 8 bases in the middle. This CDR3 spans 14 amino acids. The full variable domain, rest sourced from reference TRBV18 and TRBJ1-1, is NAGVMQNPRHLVRRRGQEARLRCSPMKGHSHVYWYRQLPEEGLKFMVYLQKENIIDESGMPKERFSAEFPKEGPSILRIQQVVRGDSAAYFCASSPGVQNTEAFFGQGTRLTVV.

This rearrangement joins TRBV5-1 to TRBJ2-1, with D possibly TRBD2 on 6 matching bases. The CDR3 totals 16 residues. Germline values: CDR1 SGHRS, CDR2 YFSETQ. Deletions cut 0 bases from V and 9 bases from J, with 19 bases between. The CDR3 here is CASSLGRGDILSEQFF. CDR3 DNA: TGCGCCAGCAGCTTGGGCCGCGGGGATATTTTGAGTGAGCAGTTCTTC.

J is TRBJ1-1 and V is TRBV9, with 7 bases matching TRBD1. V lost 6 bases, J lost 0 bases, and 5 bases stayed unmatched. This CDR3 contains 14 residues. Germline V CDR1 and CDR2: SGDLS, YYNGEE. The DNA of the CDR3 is TGTGCCAGCAACAGACAGGGCATGAACACTGAAGCTTTCTTT. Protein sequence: CASNRQGMNTEAFF.

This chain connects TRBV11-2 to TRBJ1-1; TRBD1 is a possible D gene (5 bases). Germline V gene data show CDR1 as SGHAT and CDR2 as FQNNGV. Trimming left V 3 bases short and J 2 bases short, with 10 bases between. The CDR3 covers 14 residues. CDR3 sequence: CASSLYGANTEAFF. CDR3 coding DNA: TGTGCCAGCAGCTTGTATGGGGCAAACACTGAAGCTTTCTTT.

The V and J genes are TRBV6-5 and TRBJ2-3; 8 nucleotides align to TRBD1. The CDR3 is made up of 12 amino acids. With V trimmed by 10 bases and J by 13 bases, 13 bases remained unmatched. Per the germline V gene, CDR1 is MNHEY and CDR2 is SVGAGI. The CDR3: CATWGQALLEYF. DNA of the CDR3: TGTGCCACCTGGGGACAGGCCCTCCTGGAGTATTTT.

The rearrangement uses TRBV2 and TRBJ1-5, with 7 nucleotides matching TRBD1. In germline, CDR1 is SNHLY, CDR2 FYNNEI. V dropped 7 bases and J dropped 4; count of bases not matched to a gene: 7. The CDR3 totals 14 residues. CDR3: CASIRDSTNQPQHF. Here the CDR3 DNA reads TGTGCCAGCATCCGGGACAGTACGAATCAGCCCCAGCATTTT.

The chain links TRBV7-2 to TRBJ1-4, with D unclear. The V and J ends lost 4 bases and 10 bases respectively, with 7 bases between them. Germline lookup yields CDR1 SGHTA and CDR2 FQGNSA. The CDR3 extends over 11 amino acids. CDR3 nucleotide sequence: TGTGCCAGCAGCTGGGCTGGAAAACTGTTTTTT. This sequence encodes CASSWAGKLFF.

As DNA, the CDR3 is TGTGCCAGCAGCGTAGATAGCCCCACAGATACGCAGTATTTT. Its translation: CASSVDSPTDTQYF. This chain links TRBV9 with TRBJ2-3; D not resolved. The CDR3 is 14 amino acids. Trimming left V 0 bases short and J 2 bases short, with 7 bases between. CDR1 SGDLS and CDR2 YYNGEE come from the germline V gene.

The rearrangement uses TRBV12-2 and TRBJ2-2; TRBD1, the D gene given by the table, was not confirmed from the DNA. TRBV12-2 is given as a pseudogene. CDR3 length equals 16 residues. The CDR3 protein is CASRIDSYPNTGELFF. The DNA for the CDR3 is TGTGCAAGTCGGATTGACAGTTACCCTAACACCGGGGAGCTGTTTTTT.

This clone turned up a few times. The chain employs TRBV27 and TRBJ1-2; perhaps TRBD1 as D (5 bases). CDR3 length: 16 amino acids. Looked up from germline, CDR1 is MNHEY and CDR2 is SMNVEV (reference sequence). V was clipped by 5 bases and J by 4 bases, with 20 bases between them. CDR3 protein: CASSHGHQRYPYGYTF. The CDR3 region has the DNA TGTGCCAGCAGTCACGGACACCAGAGGTATCCCTATGGCTACACCTTC.

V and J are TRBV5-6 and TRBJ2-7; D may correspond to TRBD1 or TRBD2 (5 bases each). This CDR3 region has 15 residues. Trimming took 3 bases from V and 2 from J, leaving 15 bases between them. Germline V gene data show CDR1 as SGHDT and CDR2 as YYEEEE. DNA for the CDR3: TGTGCCAGCAGCTCTGTCGGGGCTTCGCCCTACGAGCAGTACTTC. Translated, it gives CASSSVGASPYEQYF.

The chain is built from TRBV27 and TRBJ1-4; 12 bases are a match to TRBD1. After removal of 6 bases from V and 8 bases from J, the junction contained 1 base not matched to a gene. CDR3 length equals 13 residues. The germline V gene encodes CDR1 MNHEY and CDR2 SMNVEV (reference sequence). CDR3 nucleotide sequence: TGTGCCAGCAGGGGGACAGGGGGCGAAAAACTGTTTTTT. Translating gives CASRGTGGEKLFF.

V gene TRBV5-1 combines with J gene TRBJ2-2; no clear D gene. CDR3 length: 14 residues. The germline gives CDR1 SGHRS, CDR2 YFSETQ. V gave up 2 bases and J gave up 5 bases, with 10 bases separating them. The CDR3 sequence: CASSLGLGTGELFF. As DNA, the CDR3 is TGCGCCAGCAGCTTAGGTCTGGGGACCGGGGAGCTGTTTTTT.

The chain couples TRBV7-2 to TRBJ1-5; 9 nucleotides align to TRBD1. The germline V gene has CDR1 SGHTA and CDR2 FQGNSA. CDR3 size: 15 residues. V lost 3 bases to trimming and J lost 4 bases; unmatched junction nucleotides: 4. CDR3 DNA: TGTGCCAGCAGCTTCGGGGACAGGGTAAATCAGCCCCAGCATTTT. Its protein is CASSFGDRVNQPQHF.

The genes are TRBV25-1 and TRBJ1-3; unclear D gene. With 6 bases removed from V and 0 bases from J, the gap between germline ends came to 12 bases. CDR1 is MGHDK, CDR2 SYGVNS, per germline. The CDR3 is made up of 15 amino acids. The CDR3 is CASSYGPNSGNTIYF. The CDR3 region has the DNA TGTGCCAGCAGCTATGGGCCTAACTCTGGAAACACCATATATTTT.

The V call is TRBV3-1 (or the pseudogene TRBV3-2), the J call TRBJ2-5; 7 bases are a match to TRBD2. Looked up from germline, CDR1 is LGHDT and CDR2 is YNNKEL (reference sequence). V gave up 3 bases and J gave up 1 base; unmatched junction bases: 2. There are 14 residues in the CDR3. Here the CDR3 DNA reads TGTGCCAGCAGCCACGGGACTACCCAAGAGACCCAGTACTTC. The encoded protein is CASSHGTTQETQYF.

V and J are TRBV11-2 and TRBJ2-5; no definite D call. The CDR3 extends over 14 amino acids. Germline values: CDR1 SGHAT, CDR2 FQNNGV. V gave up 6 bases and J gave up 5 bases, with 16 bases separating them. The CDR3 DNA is TGTGCCAGCAGTGTAAAAAGTCCCCAGGAGACCCAGTACTTC. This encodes CASSVKSPQETQYF.

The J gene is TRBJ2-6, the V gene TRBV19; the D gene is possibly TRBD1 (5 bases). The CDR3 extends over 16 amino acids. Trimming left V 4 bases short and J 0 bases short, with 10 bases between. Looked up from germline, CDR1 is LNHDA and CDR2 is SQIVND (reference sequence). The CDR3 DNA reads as TGTGCCAGTAGTAGCGACAGCCTCTCTGGGGCCAACGTCCTGACTTTC. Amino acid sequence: CASSSDSLSGANVLTF.

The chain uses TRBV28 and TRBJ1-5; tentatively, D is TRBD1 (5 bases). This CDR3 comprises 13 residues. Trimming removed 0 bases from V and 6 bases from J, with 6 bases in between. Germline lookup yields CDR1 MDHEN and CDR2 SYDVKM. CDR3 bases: TGTGCCAGCAGTTTATGGGGGGGTCAGCCCCAGCATTTT. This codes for CASSLWGGQPQHF. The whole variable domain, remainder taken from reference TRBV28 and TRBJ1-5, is DVKVTQSSRYLVKRTGEKVFLECVQDMDHENMFWYRQDPGLGLRLIYFSYDVKMKEKGDIPEGYSVSREKKERFSLILESASTNQTSMYLCASSLWGGQPQHFGDGTRLSIL.

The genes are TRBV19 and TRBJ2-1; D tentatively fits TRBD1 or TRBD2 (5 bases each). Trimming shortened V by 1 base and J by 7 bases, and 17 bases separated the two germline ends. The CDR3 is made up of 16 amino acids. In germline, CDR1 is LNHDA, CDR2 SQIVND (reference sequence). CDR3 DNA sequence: TGTGCCAGTAGTATAGGTCGGACACCCGGCGGGAATGAGCAGTTCTTC. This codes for CASSIGRTPGGNEQFF. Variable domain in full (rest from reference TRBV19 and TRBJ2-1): DGGITQSPKYLFRKEGQNVTLSCEQNLNHDAMYWYRQDPGQGLRLIYYSQIVNDFQKGDIAEGYSVSREKKESFPLTVTSAQKNPTAFYLCASSIGRTPGGNEQFFGPGTRLTVL.

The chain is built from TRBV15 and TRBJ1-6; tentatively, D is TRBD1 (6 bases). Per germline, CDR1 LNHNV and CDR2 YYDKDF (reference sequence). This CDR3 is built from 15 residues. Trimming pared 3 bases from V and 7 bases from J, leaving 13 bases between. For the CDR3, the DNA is TGTGCCACCAGCAGCCGCCCGGGGGCCAATTCACCCCTCCACTTT. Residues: CATSSRPGANSPLHF. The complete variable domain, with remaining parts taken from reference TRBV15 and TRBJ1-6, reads DAMVIQNPRYQVTQFGKPVTLSCSQTLNHNVMYWYQQKSSQAPKLLFHYYDKDFNNEADTPDNFQSRRPNTSFCFLDIRSPGLGDTAMYLCATSSRPGANSPLHFGNGTRLTVT.

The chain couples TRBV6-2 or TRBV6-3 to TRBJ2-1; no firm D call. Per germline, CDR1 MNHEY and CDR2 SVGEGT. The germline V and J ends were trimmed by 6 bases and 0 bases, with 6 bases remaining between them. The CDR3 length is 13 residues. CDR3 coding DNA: TGTGCCAGCAGCCCTAGCTCCTACAATGAGCAGTTCTTC. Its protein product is CASSPSSYNEQFF.